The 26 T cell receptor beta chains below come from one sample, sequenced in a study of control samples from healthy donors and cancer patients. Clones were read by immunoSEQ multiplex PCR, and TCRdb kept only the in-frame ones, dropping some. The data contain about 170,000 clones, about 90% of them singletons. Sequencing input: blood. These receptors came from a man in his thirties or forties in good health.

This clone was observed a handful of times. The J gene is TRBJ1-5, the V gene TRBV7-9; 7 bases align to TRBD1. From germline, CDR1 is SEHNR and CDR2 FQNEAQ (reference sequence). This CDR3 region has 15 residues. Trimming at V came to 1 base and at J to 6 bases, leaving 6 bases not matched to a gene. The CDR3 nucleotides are TGTGCCAGCAGCTTAGATACAGGGGTATCTCAGCCCCAGCATTTT. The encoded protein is CASSLDTGVSQPQHF.

The CDR3 region has the DNA TGTGCCAGCAGCCGACCGGGACTGACGAACACTGAAGCTTTCTTT. Protein product: CASSRPGLTNTEAFF. The rearrangement joins TRBV3-1 (or the pseudogene TRBV3-2) to TRBJ1-1; TRBD1 might be the D (5 bases). CDR1 and CDR2 from the germline V gene are LGHDT and YNNKEL (reference sequence). This CDR3 contains 15 residues. The V gene lost 4 bases and the J gene lost 1 base, with 13 bases spanning the gap.

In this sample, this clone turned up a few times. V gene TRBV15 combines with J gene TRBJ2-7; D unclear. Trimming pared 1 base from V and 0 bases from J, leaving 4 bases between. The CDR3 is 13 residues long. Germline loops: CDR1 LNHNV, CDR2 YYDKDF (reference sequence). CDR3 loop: CATSRVDSYEQYF. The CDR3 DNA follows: TGTGCCACCAGCAGAGTCGACTCCTACGAGCAGTACTTC.

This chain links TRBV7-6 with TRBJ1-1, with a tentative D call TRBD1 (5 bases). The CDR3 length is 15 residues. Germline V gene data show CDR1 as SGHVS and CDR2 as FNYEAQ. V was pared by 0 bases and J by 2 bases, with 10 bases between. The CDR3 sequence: CASSLAPGPNTEAFF. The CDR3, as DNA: TGTGCCAGCAGCTTAGCCCCGGGACCTAACACTGAAGCTTTCTTT.

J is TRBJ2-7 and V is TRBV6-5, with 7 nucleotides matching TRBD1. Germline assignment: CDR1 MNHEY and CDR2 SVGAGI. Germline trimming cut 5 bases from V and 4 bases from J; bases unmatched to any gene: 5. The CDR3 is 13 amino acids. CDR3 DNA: TGTGCCAGCAGTCGGGACAGTCGATACGAGCAGTACTTC. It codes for CASSRDSRYEQYF.

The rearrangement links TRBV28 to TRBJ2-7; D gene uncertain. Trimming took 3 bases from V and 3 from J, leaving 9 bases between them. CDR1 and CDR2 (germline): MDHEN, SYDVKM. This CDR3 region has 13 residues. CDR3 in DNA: TGTGCCAGCAGTTTTCGGCGGAACTACGAGCAGTACTTC. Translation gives CASSFRRNYEQYF.

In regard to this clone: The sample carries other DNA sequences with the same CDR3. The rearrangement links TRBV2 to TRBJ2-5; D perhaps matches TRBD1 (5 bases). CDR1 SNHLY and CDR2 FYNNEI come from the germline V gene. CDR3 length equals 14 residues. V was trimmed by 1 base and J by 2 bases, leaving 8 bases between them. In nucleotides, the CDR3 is TGTGCCAGCAGTGAAGTGACAGCACAAGAGACCCAGTACTTC. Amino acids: CASSEVTAQETQYF.

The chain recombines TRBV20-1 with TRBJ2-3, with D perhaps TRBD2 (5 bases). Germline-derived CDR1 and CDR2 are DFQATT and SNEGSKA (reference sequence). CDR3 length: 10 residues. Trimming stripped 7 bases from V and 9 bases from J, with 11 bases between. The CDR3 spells CSGGSSTQYF. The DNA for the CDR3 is TGCAGTGGTGGGAGCAGCACGCAGTATTTT.

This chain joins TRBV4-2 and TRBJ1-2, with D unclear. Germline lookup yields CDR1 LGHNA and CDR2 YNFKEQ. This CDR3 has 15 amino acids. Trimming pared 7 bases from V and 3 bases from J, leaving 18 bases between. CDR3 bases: TGTGCCAGCACGCCGTCGAAAGAGGACCACTATGGCTACACCTTC. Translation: CASTPSKEDHYGYTF.

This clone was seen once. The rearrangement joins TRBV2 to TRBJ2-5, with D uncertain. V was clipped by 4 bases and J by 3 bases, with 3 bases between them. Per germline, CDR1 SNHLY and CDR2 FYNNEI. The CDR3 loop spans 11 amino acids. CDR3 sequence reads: CASSVEETQYF. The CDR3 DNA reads TGTGCCAGCAGTGTGGAAGAGACCCAGTACTTC.

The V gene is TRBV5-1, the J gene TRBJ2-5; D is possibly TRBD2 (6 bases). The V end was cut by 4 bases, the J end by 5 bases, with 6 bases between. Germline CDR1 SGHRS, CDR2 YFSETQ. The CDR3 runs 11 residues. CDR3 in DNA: TGCGCCAGCAGCCGGGGGGAGACCCAGTACTTC. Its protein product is CASSRGETQYF.

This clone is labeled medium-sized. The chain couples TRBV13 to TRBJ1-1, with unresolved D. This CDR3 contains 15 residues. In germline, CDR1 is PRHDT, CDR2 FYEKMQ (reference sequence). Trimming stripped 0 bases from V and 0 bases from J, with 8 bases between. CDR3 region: CASSLGRALNTEAFF. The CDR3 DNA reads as TGTGCCAGCAGCTTAGGGAGGGCTTTGAACACTGAAGCTTTCTTT.

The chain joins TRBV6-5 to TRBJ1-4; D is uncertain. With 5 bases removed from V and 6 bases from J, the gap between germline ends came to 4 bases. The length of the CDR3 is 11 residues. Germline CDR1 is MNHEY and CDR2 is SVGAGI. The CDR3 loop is CASSHYEKLFF. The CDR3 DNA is TGTGCCAGCAGTCATTATGAAAAACTGTTTTTT.

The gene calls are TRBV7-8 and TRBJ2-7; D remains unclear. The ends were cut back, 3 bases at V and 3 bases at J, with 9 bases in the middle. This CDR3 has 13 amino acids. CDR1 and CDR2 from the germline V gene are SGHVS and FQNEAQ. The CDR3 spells CASSFETNYEQYF. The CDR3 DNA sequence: TGTGCCAGCAGCTTCGAGACAAACTACGAGCAGTACTTC.

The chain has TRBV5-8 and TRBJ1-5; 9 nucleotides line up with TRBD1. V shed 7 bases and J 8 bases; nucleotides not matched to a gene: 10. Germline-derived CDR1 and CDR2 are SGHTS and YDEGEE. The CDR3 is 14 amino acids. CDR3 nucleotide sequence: TGTGCCAGCGGCCTCCGGGACAGGGATAAGCCCCAGCATTTT. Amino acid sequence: CASGLRDRDKPQHF. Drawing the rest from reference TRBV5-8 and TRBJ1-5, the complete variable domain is EAGVTQSPTHLIKTRGQQATLRCSPISGHTSVYWYQQALGLGLQFLLWYDEGEERNRGNFPPRFSGRQFPNYSSELNVNALELEDSALYLCASGLRDRDKPQHFGDGTRLSIL.

In DNA, the CDR3 is TGTGCCAGCATCGGACAGATTAGAGCTAATGAAAAACTGTTTTTT. This encodes CASIGQIRANEKLFF. The rearrangement links TRBV6-5 to TRBJ1-4, with a weak D call TRBD1 (6 bases). V lost 7 bases and J lost 3, with 15 bases in between. CDR3 length: 15 residues. Germline V gives CDR1 MNHEY, CDR2 SVGAGI.

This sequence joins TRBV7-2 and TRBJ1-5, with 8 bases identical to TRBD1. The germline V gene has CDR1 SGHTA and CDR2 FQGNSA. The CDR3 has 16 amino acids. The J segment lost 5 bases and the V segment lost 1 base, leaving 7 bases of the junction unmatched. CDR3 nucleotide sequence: TGTGCCAGCAGCTTAGTGGGACAGGTCGGGGATCAGCCCCAGCATTTT. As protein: CASSLVGQVGDQPQHF.

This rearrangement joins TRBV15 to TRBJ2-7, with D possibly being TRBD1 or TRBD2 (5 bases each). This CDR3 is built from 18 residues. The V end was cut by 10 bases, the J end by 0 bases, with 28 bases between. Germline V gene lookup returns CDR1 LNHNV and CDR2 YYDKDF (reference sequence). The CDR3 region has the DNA TGTGCCAACCACTACCGGGACCGCCTTAGGGGAAGCTCCTACGAGCAGTACTTC. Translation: CANHYRDRLRGSSYEQYF.

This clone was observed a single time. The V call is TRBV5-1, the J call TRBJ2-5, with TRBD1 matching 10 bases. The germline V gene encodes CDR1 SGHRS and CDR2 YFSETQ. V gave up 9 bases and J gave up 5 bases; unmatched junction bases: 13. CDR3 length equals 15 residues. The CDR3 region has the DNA TGCGCCACTTCCTCCGGGACAGGGGCCGGGGAGACCCAGTACTTC. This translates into CATSSGTGAGETQYF.

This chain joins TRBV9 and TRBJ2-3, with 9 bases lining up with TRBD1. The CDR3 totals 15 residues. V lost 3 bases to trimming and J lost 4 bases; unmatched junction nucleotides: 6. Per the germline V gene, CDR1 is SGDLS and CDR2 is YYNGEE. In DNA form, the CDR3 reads TGTGCCAGCAGCGCGGGACAGGGTGGTTCAGATACGCAGTATTTT. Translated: CASSAGQGGSDTQYF. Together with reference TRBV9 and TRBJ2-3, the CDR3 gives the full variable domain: DSGVTQTPKHLITATGQRVTLRCSPRSGDLSVYWYQQSLDQGLQFLIQYYNGEERAKGNILERFSAQQFPDLHSELNLSSLELGDSALYFCASSAGQGGSDTQYFGPGTRLTVL.

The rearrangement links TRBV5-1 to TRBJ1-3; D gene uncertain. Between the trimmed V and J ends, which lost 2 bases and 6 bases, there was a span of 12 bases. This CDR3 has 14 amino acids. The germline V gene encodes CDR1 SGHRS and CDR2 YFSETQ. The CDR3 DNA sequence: TGCGCCAGCAGCTTCTCCCCGGACGCAAACACCATATATTTT. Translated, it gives CASSFSPDANTIYF.

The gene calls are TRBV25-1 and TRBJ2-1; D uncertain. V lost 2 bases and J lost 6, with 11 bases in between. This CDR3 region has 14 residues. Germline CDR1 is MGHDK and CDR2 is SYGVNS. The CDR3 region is CASSENKDGNEQFF. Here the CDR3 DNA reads TGTGCCAGCAGTGAAAATAAGGACGGCAATGAGCAGTTCTTC.

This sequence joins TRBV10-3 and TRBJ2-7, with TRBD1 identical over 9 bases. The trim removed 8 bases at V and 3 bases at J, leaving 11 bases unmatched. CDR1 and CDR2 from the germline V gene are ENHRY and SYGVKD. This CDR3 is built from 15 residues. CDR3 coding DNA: TGTGCCATCGGAATATCCGGGACAGGGCTCTACGAGCAGTACTTC. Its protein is CAIGISGTGLYEQYF.

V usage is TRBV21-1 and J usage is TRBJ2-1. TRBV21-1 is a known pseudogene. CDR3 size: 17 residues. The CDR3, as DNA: TGTGCCAGCAGCAAAGGGGGTTATCGCCGAAAATACAATGAGCAGTTCTTC. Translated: CASSKGGYRRKYNEQFF.

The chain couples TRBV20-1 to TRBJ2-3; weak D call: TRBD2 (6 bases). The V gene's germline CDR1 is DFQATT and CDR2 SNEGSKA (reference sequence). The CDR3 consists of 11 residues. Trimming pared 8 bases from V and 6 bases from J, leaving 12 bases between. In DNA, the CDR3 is TGCAGTCTCAGCCGGGGGGATACGCAGTATTTT. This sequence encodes CSLSRGDTQYF.

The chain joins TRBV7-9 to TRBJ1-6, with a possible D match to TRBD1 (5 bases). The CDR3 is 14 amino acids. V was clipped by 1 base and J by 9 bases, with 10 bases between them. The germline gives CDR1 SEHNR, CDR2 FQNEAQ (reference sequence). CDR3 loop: CASSLEAGGSPLHF. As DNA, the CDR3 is TGTGCCAGCAGCTTAGAAGCCGGGGGTTCACCCCTCCACTTT.